This is a list of T cell receptor beta chains from one sample in a study of T cells after yellow fever vaccination. TCRdb fed the 5' RACE reads into MiXCR, producing one record per CDR3 protein. The sample has approximately 150,000 distinct CDR3 sequences, approximately 6.2% seen once. The source material was CD4+ T cells sorted from PBMCs, sampled on the day of the first yellow fever vaccination. The source of these receptors is a man between 18 and 29 years old who received the YFV17D yellow fever vaccine. The CDR3 runs from the conserved cysteine through the conserved F or W. The D gene is left open where the match is weak.

cdr3_aa j_call v_call d_call cdr3_length
CASSRQGARGTDTQYF TRBJ2-3 TRBV7-3 TRBD1 16
CASRSPGQGLTGELFF TRBJ2-2 TRBV6-1 TRBD1 16
CAWRETQYF TRBJ2-5 TRBV30 . 9
CASTLRQTGANYGYTF TRBJ1-2 TRBV19 TRBD1 16
CASVPGQGTGANVLTF TRBJ2-6 TRBV10-3 TRBD1 16
CASRNGTNPTDTQYF TRBJ2-3 TRBV5-1 . 15
CASSWPGGRVTEAFF TRBJ1-1 TRBV28 TRBD1 15
CASSELGNEQFF TRBJ2-1 TRBV2 . 12
CASSPADLGGETQYF TRBJ2-5 TRBV5-1 . 15
CASSFGREADTQYF TRBJ2-3 TRBV5-1 . 14
CSAPPGGGATQYF TRBJ2-3 TRBV20-1 . 13
CASSLFQDSGQFF TRBJ2-1 TRBV7-3 . 13
CASSSAEETQYF TRBJ2-5 TRBV6-2/TRBV6-3 . 12
CASGNQPQHF TRBJ1-5 TRBV6-5 . 10
CASSLAWGLGGELFF TRBJ2-2 TRBV7-6 . 15
CASRPRGGEQYF TRBJ2-7 TRBV5-5 . 12
CAIRQGAGQPQHF TRBJ1-5 TRBV10-3 TRBD1 13
CASSAVGDYNSPLHF TRBJ1-6 TRBV6-4 . 15
CASSSVGGSTDTQYF TRBJ2-3 TRBV7-8 . 15
CASTLGLAGGLEQYF TRBJ2-7 TRBV12-3/TRBV12-4 TRBD2 15
CASSQQTGDGAFF TRBJ1-1 TRBV12-3/TRBV12-4 TRBD1 13
CASSADRGAYNEQFF TRBJ2-1 TRBV5-1 TRBD1 15